This T cell receptor beta chain was captured by sequencing in a study of blood T cell repertoires in COVID-19 (dated by TCRdb to about 2020). For the study in its entirety: Recovered participants in ImmuneRACE Cohort 3 were defined by two consecutive negative NP/OP PCR tests, clearance by a healthcare professional, or resolution of symptoms. The repertoires were released in a freely available public database meant as a resource for research on the immune response to SARS-CoV-2. HLA class I and class II types, where available, came from metadata supplied by the sample provider rather than from assay-based typing. Collaborator samples came from the United States, Italy and Spain and covered acute and convalescent phases of COVID-19. Subjects who had been exposed to COVID-19, were actively infected with it, or had recovered from it provided the deeply sampled blood TCRbeta repertoires that made up the dataset. The prospective study material was composed of cDNA or gDNA derived from T cells, B-cell-depleted T cells, or PBMCs. The samples were drawn from two sources: the first 160 participants of the ongoing ImmuneRACE study, and 1,000 to 1,500 subjects contributed by 6 global collaborators. Nearly every sample came with metadata listing a de-identified subject ID, COVID-19 status, age in years and sex. Summary of the overall study and its limitations: Clinical and demographic metadata were provided uncurated, with the amount varying by source and participant.

CDR1 and CDR2 are drawn from the germline V gene: SQVTM, ANQGSEA. The CDR3 numbers 12 residues from cysteine through phenylalanine. Only the CDR3 DNA is retained, 36 bases long and in frame from the first base. Trimming at the junction amounts to 2 bases on V and 10 bases on J, and the germline ends lie 14 bases apart. In the prospective study, participants were about 18 to 95 years old, resided in about two dozen geographic areas of the United States, and were enrolled through a virtual design. Cohort assignment in the prospective study relied on participant-reported clinical history from a screening survey and a study questionnaire. In the prospective study, mobile phlebotomists collected whole blood, serum and a nasopharyngeal or oropharyngeal swab from each participant. Participants in the prospective study had the option to provide additional blood draws and questionnaires over an approximately 2-month period. Before DNA extraction, blood samples from the prospective study were shipped at room temperature or frozen.

TCRbeta CDR3 regions were amplified from genomic DNA using the immunoSEQ Assay, a bias-controlled multiplex PCR. As for the original processing: The number of nucleated cells in each sample was estimated from the amplification of reference gene primers within the assay. To quantify the absolute abundance of each unique TCRbeta CDR3 rearrangement, sequence reads were collapsed and filtered. For each sample, productive Simpson clonality was calculated as the square root of Simpson's diversity index across productive rearrangements. What TCRdb holds here is the immuneACCESS table cut down to in-frame rearrangements. Part of the clones is not present; checked against another copy, under half of the missing clones reflect an unresolved V gene, and the others are unexplained. V, J and clone size reflect that table, while D and trimming were determined from the DNA. In this sample the table shows 330,000 or so clones, about 89% of which occur a single time. The ten largest clones represent approximately 1.9% of the sample.

Turning to this clone: What antigen it recognizes has not been identified. No base quality information exists; no much larger clone differs at one position.

Material: PBMCs or T cells enriched from blood (not recorded which). Recombination linked TRBV29-1 to TRBJ1-1; possibly the D gene is TRBD1, per 5 matching bases. The sequence came from a man aged 40-49 years in a cohort exposed to, infected with or recovered from COVID-19 (not recorded which). The DNA sequence reads TGCAGCGTTGAATTGGGGCCCGCCGCAGCTTTCTTT. It is translated as CSVELGPAAAFF.